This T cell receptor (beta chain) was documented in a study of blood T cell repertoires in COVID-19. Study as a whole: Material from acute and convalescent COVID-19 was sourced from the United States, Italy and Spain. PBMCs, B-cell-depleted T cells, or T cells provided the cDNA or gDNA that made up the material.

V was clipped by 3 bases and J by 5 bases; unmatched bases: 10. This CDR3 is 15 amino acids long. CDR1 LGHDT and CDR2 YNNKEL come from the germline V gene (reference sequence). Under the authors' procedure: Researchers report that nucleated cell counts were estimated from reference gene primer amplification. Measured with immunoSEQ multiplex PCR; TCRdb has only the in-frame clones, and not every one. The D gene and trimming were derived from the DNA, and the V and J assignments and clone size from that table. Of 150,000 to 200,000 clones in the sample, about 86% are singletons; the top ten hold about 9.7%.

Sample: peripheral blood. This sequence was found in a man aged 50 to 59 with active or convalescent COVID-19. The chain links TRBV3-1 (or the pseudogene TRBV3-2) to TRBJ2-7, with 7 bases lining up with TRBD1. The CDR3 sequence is CASSHGTVSSNEQYF. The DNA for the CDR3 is TGTGCCAGCAGCCACGGGACAGTTTCGTCCAACGAGCAGTACTTC.